Below are 17 T cell receptor beta chains sequenced from a single sample in a study of shared clonotypes between healthy human individuals. Repertoires were generated with immunoSEQ multiplex PCR, while TCRdb's copy carries only in-frame clones and drops some. This table has some 1.5 million clones, around 98% appearing once. Sequencing was done on a sample of naive CD4+ T cells sorted from blood. Subset defined: CD45RA+ positively selected. The origin of the receptors is a man aged 25-40 years in good health.

In this sample, this clone turned up once. The chain uses TRBV28 and TRBJ2-2; D gene uncertain. V lost 4 bases and J lost 1, with 16 bases in between. CDR3 length: 17 amino acids. Germline-derived CDR1 and CDR2 are MDHEN and SYDVKM. CDR3 bases: TGTGCCAGCAGTTCAATCCGGGCCCCCGGGAACACCGGGGAGCTGTTTTTT. Translating it yields CASSSIRAPGNTGELFF.

The gene calls are TRBV29-1 and TRBJ2-3; no firm D call. This CDR3 comprises 13 residues. V lost 6 bases and J lost 4, with 14 bases in between. Germline V CDR1 and CDR2: SQVTM, ANQGSEA. The CDR3 spells CSVIPSFPDTQYF. CDR3 in DNA: TGCAGCGTCATACCATCCTTTCCAGATACGCAGTATTTT.

V and J are TRBV4-3 and TRBJ2-1; tentatively, D is TRBD2 (6 bases). Germline V gene lookup returns CDR1 LGHNA and CDR2 YSLEER. The CDR3 consists of 15 residues. With 4 bases removed from V and 4 bases from J, the gap between germline ends came to 14 bases. As DNA, the CDR3 is TGCGCCAGCAGCCCTGGACTAAACGAATACAATGAGCAGTTCTTC. Translated: CASSPGLNEYNEQFF.

Details on this clone: This same CDR3 is encoded by further DNA sequences in the sample. The CDR3 region is CASSLGQGDGYTF. DNA for the CDR3: TGCGCCAGCAGCCTGGGACAGGGGGATGGCTACACCTTC. The rearrangement joins TRBV5-1 to TRBJ1-2; 11 nucleotides match TRBD1. The CDR3 extends over 13 amino acids. V lost 4 bases and J lost 6; bases outside the gene matches: 2. Germline assignment: CDR1 SGHRS and CDR2 YFSETQ.

The chain couples TRBV7-2 to TRBJ1-2; no definite D call. The CDR3 extends over 15 amino acids. The V gene lost 5 bases and the J gene lost 2 bases, with 15 bases spanning the gap. Looked up from germline, CDR1 is SGHTA and CDR2 is FQGNSA. The CDR3 here is CASSLRPDENYGYTF. The CDR3 DNA is TGTGCCAGCAGCCTCCGGCCCGATGAGAACTATGGCTACACCTTC.

This sequence joins TRBV18 and TRBJ2-7; tentatively, D is TRBD1 (5 bases). V gave up 3 bases and J gave up 3 bases, with 12 bases separating them. Germline CDR1 and CDR2: KGHSH and LQKENI. The CDR3 loop spans 14 amino acids. CDR3 in DNA: TGTGCCAGCTCACCGAGCAGGGATTACTACGAGCAGTACTTC. Residues: CASSPSRDYYEQYF. The entire variable domain, with the rest obtained from reference TRBV18 and TRBJ2-7, is as follows: NAGVMQNPRHLVRRRGQEARLRCSPMKGHSHVYWYRQLPEEGLKFMVYLQKENIIDESGMPKERFSAEFPKEGPSILRIQQVVRGDSAAYFCASSPSRDYYEQYFGPGTRLTVT.

This clone was detected once. The V gene is TRBV7-6, the J gene TRBJ2-2; maybe TRBD1 (5 bases). The CDR3 is 14 residues long. V lost 2 bases to trimming and J lost 7 bases, with 11 bases between them. Germline V gene data show CDR1 as SGHVS and CDR2 as FNYEAQ. CDR3 amino acids: CASSLSGLLGELFF. DNA of the CDR3: TGTGCCAGCAGCTTATCAGGGTTACTCGGGGAGCTGTTTTTT.

Remarks on this clone: Other DNA sequences from this sample encode an identical CDR3 as well. The chain uses TRBV11-2 and TRBJ2-5; D ambiguous. Between the trimmed V and J ends, which lost 1 base and 2 bases, there was a span of 8 bases. Germline V CDR1 and CDR2: SGHAT, FQNNGV. The CDR3 loop spans 14 amino acids. DNA of the CDR3: TGTGCCAGCAGCTTAGGGCAGCAACAAGAGACCCAGTACTTC. It encodes CASSLGQQQETQYF.

The V call is TRBV18, the J call TRBJ2-1; 13 positions agree with TRBD2. The CDR3 totals 16 residues. Trimming took 3 bases from V and 8 from J; bases not matched to a gene: 7. CDR1 and CDR2 (germline): KGHSH, LQKENI. The CDR3 nucleotides read TGTGCCAGCTCACCTCTGACTAGCGGGAGGTCAGATGAGCAGTTCTTC. Protein sequence: CASSPLTSGRSDEQFF.

The chain is built from TRBV10-1 and TRBJ2-7, with TRBD2 matching 11 bases. The CDR3 extends over 15 amino acids. The V gene's germline CDR1 is WNHNN and CDR2 SYGVQD (reference sequence). The J segment lost 6 bases and the V segment lost 2 bases, leaving 6 bases of the junction unmatched. The CDR3 region has the DNA TGCGCCAGCAGTGAGGCAACTAGCGGGAGAAGCGAGCAGTACTTC. Residues: CASSEATSGRSEQYF.

The V call is TRBV13, the J call TRBJ1-5; possibly TRBD1 for D (5 bases). This CDR3 is 14 amino acids long. Germline V gene data show CDR1 as PRHDT and CDR2 as FYEKMQ (reference sequence). The V gene lost 3 bases and the J gene lost 3 bases, with 9 bases spanning the gap. CDR3 coding DNA: TGTGCCAGCAGCTTTGGAGGGGTCAATCAGCCCCAGCATTTT. Amino acids: CASSFGGVNQPQHF.

This clone was seen only once. The chain carries TRBV5-1 and TRBJ2-1, with a tentative D call TRBD2 (6 bases). The germline CDR1 and CDR2 sequences are SGHRS and YFSETQ. Trimming took 2 bases from V and 4 from J, leaving 13 bases between them. The CDR3 covers 15 residues. The CDR3 reads CASSFSRDLYNEQFF. In DNA, the CDR3 is TGCGCCAGCAGCTTTTCAAGGGACTTATACAATGAGCAGTTCTTC.

The DNA for the CDR3 is TGTGCCAGTAGTATAGCCCACGGGACTTCTGAAGCTTTCTTT. The encoded protein is CASSIAHGTSEAFF. The chain joins TRBV19 to TRBJ1-1, with a tentative D call TRBD1 (5 bases). Looked up from germline, CDR1 is LNHDA and CDR2 is SQIVND (reference sequence). This CDR3 has 14 residues. V gave up 1 base and J gave up 6 bases, with 12 bases separating them.

This clone was detected only once. The chain employs TRBV9 and TRBJ2-1, with 8 positions matching TRBD2. V was pared by 4 bases and J by 5 bases, with 8 bases of the junction left unmatched. This CDR3 comprises 15 residues. Germline values: CDR1 SGDLS, CDR2 YYNGEE. CDR3 residues: CASSYSGTVNNEQFF. CDR3 in DNA: TGTGCCAGCAGCTATAGCGGGACGGTCAACAATGAGCAGTTCTTC.

V and J are TRBV13 and TRBJ2-1; unclear D gene. V lost 1 base, J lost 6 bases, and 10 bases lay in between. Per the germline V gene, CDR1 is PRHDT and CDR2 is FYEKMQ (reference sequence). The CDR3 is made up of 14 amino acids. The CDR3 DNA reads as TGTGCCAGCAGCTTAGTCGCGGTTGGCAATGAGCAGTTCTTC. Its translation: CASSLVAVGNEQFF.

The CDR3 sequence: CASSLSLSDFYNEQFF. The CDR3 DNA reads TGTGCCAGCAGCTTATCCCTATCGGACTTCTACAATGAGCAGTTCTTC. The chain carries TRBV11-3 and TRBJ2-1, with a tentative D call TRBD2 (5 bases). The CDR3 runs 16 residues. The germline V and J ends were trimmed by 2 bases and 3 bases, with 14 bases remaining between them. Germline lookup yields CDR1 SGHNT and CDR2 YENEEA.

This chain links TRBV7-7 with TRBJ2-5, with D hard to call. Germline CDR1 SSHAT, CDR2 FNYEAQ (reference sequence). Trimming took off 5 bases at V and 1 base at J, with 8 bases between the two ends. The CDR3 runs 13 residues. DNA for the CDR3: TGTGCCAGCAGCCCCAACCCCCAAGAGACCCAGTACTTC. Encoded protein: CASSPNPQETQYF.